This entry lists 10 T cell receptor beta chains sequenced from one sample in a study of blood T cell repertoires in COVID-19. TCRdb's copy holds only in-frame clones and misses some; the assay was immunoSEQ multiplex PCR. Of around 120,000 clones in the sample, about 83% were seen once. Specimen: peripheral blood. The receptors stem from a man in his forties or fifties with active or convalescent COVID-19.

This clone is termed medium-sized. The chain joins TRBV27 to TRBJ1-5; D gene ambiguous. The length of the CDR3 is 17 residues. Trimming cost V 5 bases and J 5 bases, with 22 bases left between them. CDR1 MNHEY and CDR2 SMNVEV come from the germline V gene (reference sequence). The CDR3 bases are TGTGCCAGCAGTCCAGACCTTCCTGGGGAGGTGGATCAGCCCCAGCATTTT. Protein sequence: CASSPDLPGEVDQPQHF.

V and J are TRBV5-6 and TRBJ1-2, with D perhaps TRBD1 (5 bases). Germline V gives CDR1 SGHDT, CDR2 YYEEEE. This CDR3 has 14 amino acids. V was shortened by 0 bases and J by 7 bases, with 13 bases between the two germline ends. CDR3 in DNA: TGTGCCAGCAGCTTGGCCCGGACACAACGTGGCTACACCTTC. Translated, it gives CASSLARTQRGYTF.

This chain uses TRBV18 with TRBJ2-3; 8 positions match TRBD1. The CDR3 sequence is 15 residues long. The germline V gene has CDR1 KGHSH and CDR2 LQKENI. V gave up 3 bases and J gave up 1 base; unmatched junction bases: 3. CDR3 bases: TGTGCCAGCTCACCCAAGGACAGGGGCACAGATACGCAGTATTTT. Protein product: CASSPKDRGTDTQYF.

The V gene is TRBV7-8, the J gene TRBJ2-7; 8 bases are shared with TRBD2. V gave up 1 base and J gave up 0 bases; unmatched junction bases: 5. This CDR3 is 16 amino acids long. Germline CDR1 and CDR2: SGHVS and FQNEAQ. The CDR3 here is CASSLEGGGNSYEQYF. Written as DNA, the CDR3 is TGTGCCAGCAGCTTAGAGGGCGGGGGGAACTCCTACGAGCAGTACTTC.

J is TRBJ2-2 and V is TRBV7-2; 8 positions match TRBD2. The CDR3 extends over 15 amino acids. Germline values: CDR1 SGHTA, CDR2 FQGNSA. V gave up 2 bases and J gave up 7 bases; unmatched junction bases: 6. In nucleotides, the CDR3 is TGTGCCAGCAGCTTACAGCAGCGGGGGTACGGGGAGCTGTTTTTT. This gives the protein CASSLQQRGYGELFF.

This clone was detected only a few times. The DNA of the CDR3 is TGTGCCAGCAGCGTGAATGTAGGGGGCGCATCCGAAGCTTTCTTT. As protein: CASSVNVGGASEAFF. The chain joins TRBV9 to TRBJ1-1; 7 bases map to TRBD1. Germline CDR1 and CDR2: SGDLS and YYNGEE. The CDR3 spans 15 residues. J lost 8 bases, V lost 2 bases, and 12 bases had no gene match.

The genes are TRBV3-1 (or the pseudogene TRBV3-2) and TRBJ2-2; TRBD1 matches at 7 bases. Germline-derived CDR1 and CDR2 are LGHDT and YNNKEL (reference sequence). The ends lost 4 bases at V and 0 bases at J; junction bases unmatched: 5. The CDR3 totals 16 residues. The CDR3 sequence is CASSRRQGANTGELFF. For the CDR3, the DNA is TGTGCCAGCAGCCGACGACAGGGTGCGAACACCGGGGAGCTGTTTTTT.

V and J are TRBV6-6 and TRBJ1-3; 9 nucleotides match TRBD1. The V and J ends lost 5 bases and 0 bases, in that order; junction bases with no gene match: 11. The CDR3 length is 18 residues. Germline V gives CDR1 MNHNY, CDR2 SVGAGI (reference sequence). DNA for the CDR3: TGTGCCAGCAGTCCTGGACAGGGGCTATCAAGCTCTGGAAACACCATATATTTT. Amino acid sequence: CASSPGQGLSSSGNTIYF.

The chain couples TRBV4-1 to TRBJ2-7; 12 nucleotides agree with TRBD1. The CDR3 runs 17 residues. The V segment lost 4 bases and the J segment 6 bases; nucleotides outside the gene matches: 13. The germline V gene encodes CDR1 MGHRA and CDR2 YSYEKL. The CDR3 here is CASSLILRDRGPIEQYF. CDR3 in DNA: TGCGCCAGCAGCCTCATCCTCCGGGACAGGGGGCCCATCGAGCAGTACTTC.

The V call is TRBV3-1 (or the pseudogene TRBV3-2), the J call TRBJ2-7, with 10 bases that match TRBD1. The CDR3 contains 15 residues. The V gene end was trimmed by 6 bases and the J gene end by 3 bases; junction bases not matched to a gene: 8. Looked up from germline, CDR1 is LGHDT and CDR2 is YNNKEL (reference sequence). CDR3 in DNA: TGTGCCAGCAGTTCAACCGGGACAGGGGACTACGAGCAGTACTTC. It is translated as CASSSTGTGDYEQYF.